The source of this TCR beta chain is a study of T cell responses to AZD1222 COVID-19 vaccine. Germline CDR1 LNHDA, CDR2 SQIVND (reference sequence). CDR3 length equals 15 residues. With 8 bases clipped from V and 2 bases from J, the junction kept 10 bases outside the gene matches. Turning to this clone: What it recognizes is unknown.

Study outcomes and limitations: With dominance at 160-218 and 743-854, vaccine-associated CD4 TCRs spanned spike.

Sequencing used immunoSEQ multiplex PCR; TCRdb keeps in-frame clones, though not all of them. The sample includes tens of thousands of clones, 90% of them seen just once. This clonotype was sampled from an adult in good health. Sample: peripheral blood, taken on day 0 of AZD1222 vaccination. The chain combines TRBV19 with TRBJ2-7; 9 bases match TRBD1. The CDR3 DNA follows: TGTGCCAGTGGATTCCCGGACAGGGGCCCCTACGAGCAGTACTTC. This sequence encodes CASGFPDRGPYEQYF. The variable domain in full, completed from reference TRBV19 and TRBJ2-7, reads DGGITQSPKYLFRKEGQNVTLSCEQNLNHDAMYWYRQDPGQGLRLIYYSQIVNDFQKGDIAEGYSVSREKKESFPLTVTSAQKNPTAFYLCASGFPDRGPYEQYFGPGTRLTVT.